The text below deals with one T cell receptor beta chain. This entry is derived from a study of T cell changes during pregnancy in multiple sclerosis. This CDR3 region has 15 residues. Germline values: CDR1 LNHDA, CDR2 SQIVND (reference sequence). V dropped 5 bases and J dropped 1 base, with 15 bases sitting between them. TCRdb's copy holds only in-frame clones and misses some; the assay was immunoSEQ multiplex PCR. The data contain around 39,000 clones, about 90% of them singletons. The sample here was CD8+ T cells from peripheral blood mononuclear cells, taken before pregnancy. The TCR comes from a female donor with multiple sclerosis, enrolled in a pregnancy study. The chain combines TRBV19 with TRBJ2-7; TRBD2 might be the D (6 bases). In DNA form, the CDR3 reads TGTGCCAGTAGTTGGAGGGGTTCGGGGTCCTACGAGCAGTACTTC. Encoded protein: CASSWRGSGSYEQYF.